This TCR beta chain was captured by sequencing in a study of blood T cell repertoires in COVID-19. Background on the study: Donors in the United States, Italy and Spain gave samples during acute or convalescent COVID-19. T cells, B-cell-depleted T cells, or PBMCs provided the cDNA or gDNA that served as material.

This clone was counted only a few times. The V gene's germline CDR1 is ENHRY and CDR2 SYGVKD. The CDR3 is 14 residues long. J lost 10 bases, V lost 2 bases, and 8 bases had no gene match. The repertoire was sequenced with immunoSEQ multiplex PCR; TCRdb's copy has only in-frame clones and lacks some. The sample shows about 150,000 clones, around 84% of them seen only once. This sequence joins TRBV10-3 and TRBJ1-2; the match to TRBD1 covers 9 bases. Sequencing was carried out using PBMCs or T cells enriched from blood (not recorded which). The TCR was taken from a man in his fifties who had recovered from COVID-19. The CDR3 sequence is CAISETPGQGTYTF. The CDR3 coding sequence is TGTGCCATCAGTGAGACGCCGGGACAGGGAACCTACACCTTC.